The 16 T cell receptor beta chains given below trace back to one sample, sequenced in a study of intratumoral heterogeneity in liver cancer. The hepatocellular carcinoma nodule was sampled at distinct, geographically separated regions. Sequenced by immunoSEQ multiplex PCR; TCRdb stores in-frame clones only, minus some. The sample includes around 6,200 clones, over 55% of them seen just once. The starting material was tumor tissue, obtained before any cancer treatment. The receptors here all came from a woman aged 70-85 years with hepatocellular carcinoma.

This sequence joins TRBV19 and TRBJ1-1; unclear D gene. CDR1 and CDR2 from the germline V gene are LNHDA and SQIVND (reference sequence). This CDR3 is 14 amino acids long. Trimming removed 8 bases at V and 0 bases at J, with 13 bases between. The CDR3 nucleotides are TGTGCCAGTCTTGGCGGGGTCATGAACACTGAAGCTTTCTTT. As protein: CASLGGVMNTEAFF.

Here the CDR3 DNA reads TGTGCCAGCAGTTTTAAGGGACAGTTTCTTTACGAGCAGTACTTC. It yields the protein CASSFKGQFLYEQYF. This sequence joins TRBV28 and TRBJ2-7; TRBD1 agrees at 7 bases. V was pared by 3 bases and J by 4 bases, with 9 bases of the junction left unmatched. Germline V gene sequence: CDR1 MDHEN, CDR2 SYDVKM. The CDR3 runs to 15 residues.

This chain links TRBV5-4 with TRBJ1-6; a possible D gene is TRBD1 (5 bases). This CDR3 contains 15 residues. Germline CDR1 and CDR2: SGHNT and YYREEE (reference sequence). V was cut by 0 bases and J by 5 bases, with 9 bases left in between. The CDR3 region is CASSLGGGDNSPLHF. The CDR3, as DNA: TGTGCCAGCAGCTTGGGTGGGGGAGATAATTCACCCCTCCACTTT. The variable domain in full, completed from reference TRBV5-4 and TRBJ1-6, reads ETGVTQSPTHLIKTRGQQVTLRCSSQSGHNTVSWYQQALGQGPQFIFQYYREEENGRGNFPPRFSGLQFPNYSSELNVNALELDDSALYLCASSLGGGDNSPLHFGNGTRLTVT.

The genes are TRBV2 and TRBJ2-3, with D maybe TRBD2 (6 bases). The germline V gene encodes CDR1 SNHLY and CDR2 FYNNEI. The CDR3 covers 14 residues. Deletions cut 5 bases from V and 4 bases from J, with 13 bases between. In nucleotides, the CDR3 is TGTGCCAGCAGTCCCCCGGGAGAGTCAGATACGCAGTATTTT. This gives the protein CASSPPGESDTQYF. The full variable domain, its missing parts supplied by reference TRBV2 and TRBJ2-3, is EPEVTQTPSHQVTQMGQEVILRCVPISNHLYFYWYRQILGQKVEFLVSFYNNEISEKSEIFDDQFSVERPDGSNFTLKIRSTKLEDSAMYFCASSPPGESDTQYFGPGTRLTVL.

The chain has TRBV7-3 and TRBJ1-1; D is perhaps TRBD1 (5 bases). This CDR3 contains 14 residues. Trimming left V 5 bases short and J 8 bases short, with 18 bases between. Germline CDR1 reads SGHTA; CDR2 reads FQGTGA. CDR3 DNA sequence: TGTGCCAGCAGCCAGAACACCTGGGGGGACGAAGCTTTCTTT. This gives the protein CASSQNTWGDEAFF. Full variable domain (missing parts from reference TRBV7-3 and TRBJ1-1): GAGVSQTPSNKVTEKGKYVELRCDPISGHTALYWYRQSLGQGPEFLIYFQGTGAADDSGLPNDRFFAVRPEGSVSTLKIQRTERGDSAVYLCASSQNTWGDEAFFGQGTRLTVV.

The V and J genes are TRBV2 and TRBJ2-2; 7 bases match TRBD2. Per germline, CDR1 SNHLY and CDR2 FYNNEI. The J segment lost 1 base and the V segment lost 6 bases, leaving 2 bases of the junction unmatched. The CDR3 sequence is 14 residues long. CDR3 DNA: TGTGCCAGCAGGACTAGCCTGAACACCGGGGAGCTGTTTTTT. Translating gives CASRTSLNTGELFF.

V and J are TRBV3-1 (or the pseudogene TRBV3-2) and TRBJ1-1, with a tentative D call TRBD1 (6 bases). Germline V gives CDR1 LGHDT, CDR2 YNNKEL (reference sequence). The CDR3 runs to 13 residues. Trimming took off 4 bases at V and 11 bases at J, with 17 bases between the two ends. The CDR3 here is CASSPGTLEWAFF. CDR3 DNA: TGTGCCAGCAGCCCGGGGACACTAGAGTGGGCTTTCTTT.

V is TRBV5-1 and J is TRBJ2-5; D unclear. Germline V gives CDR1 SGHRS, CDR2 YFSETQ. The CDR3 loop spans 11 amino acids. V dropped 2 bases and J dropped 1 base, with 0 bases sitting between them. CDR3 amino acids: CASSFQETQYF. For the CDR3, the DNA is TGCGCCAGCAGCTTCCAAGAGACCCAGTACTTC.

V and J are TRBV29-1 and TRBJ2-7; the match to TRBD1 covers 10 bases. The CDR3 is 12 amino acids. V trimming: 7 bases; J trimming: 4 bases; junction bases outside the gene matches: 4. Germline loops: CDR1 SQVTM, CDR2 ANQGSEA. The CDR3: CSAGTGVYEQYF. The CDR3 DNA reads TGCAGCGCTGGGACAGGGGTTTACGAGCAGTACTTC.

The rearrangement uses TRBV3-1 (or the pseudogene TRBV3-2) and TRBJ2-2; no clear D. Trimming pared 6 bases from V and 4 bases from J, leaving 3 bases between. This CDR3 spans 11 amino acids. From germline, CDR1 is LGHDT and CDR2 YNNKEL (reference sequence). CDR3 residues: CASRSTGELFF. The CDR3 bases are TGTGCCAGCAGGAGCACCGGGGAGCTGTTTTTT.

The chain is built from TRBV9 and TRBJ2-5, with TRBD1 identical over 7 bases. Losses at the gene ends were 4 bases for V and 2 bases for J; bases not matched to a gene: 8. The germline V gene has CDR1 SGDLS and CDR2 YYNGEE. The length of the CDR3 is 15 residues. The CDR3 DNA sequence: TGTGCCAGCAGCCGACAGGCAGGGGGTCAAGAGACCCAGTACTTC. Its protein product is CASSRQAGGQETQYF.

The rearrangement uses TRBV6-5 and TRBJ2-7, with 10 bases that match TRBD1. Germline CDR1 reads MNHEY; CDR2 reads SVGAGI. The V segment lost 11 bases and the J segment 2 bases; nucleotides outside the gene matches: 12. The CDR3 is 15 amino acids. The CDR3 spells CASQGRDRGTYEQYF. The CDR3 DNA reads TGTGCCTCGCAAGGGCGGGACAGGGGCACCTACGAGCAGTACTTC.

This clone was seen once. The V call is TRBV3-1 (or the pseudogene TRBV3-2), the J call TRBJ2-3; 13 bases map to TRBD2. Germline CDR1 is LGHDT and CDR2 is YNNKEL (reference sequence). The CDR3 length is 17 residues. V gave up 5 bases and J gave up 1 base; unmatched junction bases: 6. This CDR3 is CASSWGLAGSRTDTQYF. The CDR3 bases are TGTGCCAGCAGCTGGGGACTAGCGGGGTCCCGCACAGATACGCAGTATTTT.

This rearrangement joins TRBV7-3 to TRBJ2-1; 7 bases are shared with TRBD2. The CDR3 runs 16 residues. The ends lost 6 bases at V and 0 bases at J; junction bases unmatched: 8. Germline loops: CDR1 SGHTA, CDR2 FQGTGA. CDR3 amino acids: CASRRRAGSSYNEQFF. The CDR3 bases are TGTGCCAGCAGGAGAAGAGCGGGGAGCTCCTACAATGAGCAGTTCTTC.

The chain employs TRBV19 and TRBJ2-1; D remains ambiguous. The CDR3 runs to 15 residues. V shed 6 bases and J shed 5 bases, with 17 bases lying between them. From germline, CDR1 is LNHDA and CDR2 SQIVND (reference sequence). Written as DNA, the CDR3 is TGTGCCAGTAGCCCCATAGGGTGGGAAGACAATGAGCAGTTCTTC. The encoded protein is CASSPIGWEDNEQFF.

The chain is built from TRBV5-4 and TRBJ2-3; D remains ambiguous. The CDR3 is 16 amino acids. Trimming cost V 0 bases and J 2 bases, with 13 bases left between them. Germline CDR1 is SGHNT and CDR2 is YYREEE (reference sequence). The CDR3: CASSLVPLKATDTQYF. The CDR3 DNA follows: TGTGCCAGCAGCTTGGTCCCGCTCAAGGCCACAGATACGCAGTATTTT.